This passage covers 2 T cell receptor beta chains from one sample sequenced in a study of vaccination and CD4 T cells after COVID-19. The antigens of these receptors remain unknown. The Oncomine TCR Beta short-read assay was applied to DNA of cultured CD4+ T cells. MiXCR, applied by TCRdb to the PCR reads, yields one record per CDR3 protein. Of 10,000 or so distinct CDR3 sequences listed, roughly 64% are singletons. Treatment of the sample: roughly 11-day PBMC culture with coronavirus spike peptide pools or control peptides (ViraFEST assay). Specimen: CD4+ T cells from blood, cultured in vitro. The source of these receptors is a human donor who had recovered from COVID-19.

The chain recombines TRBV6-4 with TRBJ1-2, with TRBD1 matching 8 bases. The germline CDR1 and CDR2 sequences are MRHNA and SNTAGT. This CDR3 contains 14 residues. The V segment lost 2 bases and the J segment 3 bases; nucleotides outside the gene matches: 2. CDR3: CASSDQTGDYGYTF. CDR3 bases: TGTGCCAGCAGTGACCAGACAGGGGACTATGGCTACACCTTC.

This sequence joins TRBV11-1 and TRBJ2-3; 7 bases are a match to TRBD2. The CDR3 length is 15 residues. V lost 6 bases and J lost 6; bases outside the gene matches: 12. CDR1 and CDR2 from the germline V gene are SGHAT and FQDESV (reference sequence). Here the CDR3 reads CASSLRWRGLDTQYF. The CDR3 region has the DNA TGTGCCAGCAGTCTAAGGTGGCGGGGGTTGGATACGCAGTATTTT. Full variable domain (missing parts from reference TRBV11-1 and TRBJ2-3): EAEVAQSPRYKITEKSQAVAFWCDPISGHATLYWYRQILGQGPELLVQFQDESVVDDSQLPKDRFSAERLKGVDSTLKIQPAELGDSAMYLCASSLRWRGLDTQYFGPGTRLTVL.